Below are 17 T cell receptor beta chains sequenced from a single sample in a study of blood T cell repertoires in COVID-19. Sequencing was performed with immunoSEQ multiplex PCR; in TCRdb, only in-frame clones are kept and a portion is missing. The sample records around 480,000 clones, 87% being singletons. Input material: PBMCs or T cells enriched from blood (not recorded which). These receptors came from a woman aged 18-35 years who had recovered from COVID-19.

A note on this clone: At the DNA level, this CDR3 is encoded by other sequences in the same sample as well. The gene calls are TRBV19 and TRBJ2-3; 8 bases line up with TRBD2. Per germline, CDR1 LNHDA and CDR2 SQIVND (reference sequence). The V and J ends lost 5 bases and 6 bases, in that order; junction bases with no gene match: 7. CDR3 length: 14 residues. CDR3 DNA sequence: TGTGCCAGTAGTTTAAGCGGGGGAGGTGATACGCAGTATTTT. Amino acid sequence: CASSLSGGGDTQYF.

The chain recombines TRBV10-1 with TRBJ1-1, with unresolved D. CDR3 length: 13 residues. From germline, CDR1 is WNHNN and CDR2 SYGVQD (reference sequence). With 0 bases removed from V and 6 bases from J, the gap between germline ends came to 8 bases. In DNA, the CDR3 is TGCGCCAGCAGTGAGTCGGGCATTGCTGAAGCTTTCTTT. Its translation: CASSESGIAEAFF.

The rearrangement joins TRBV5-1 to TRBJ1-5, with D unresolved. CDR1 and CDR2 (germline): SGHRS, YFSETQ. The V gene lost 5 bases and the J gene lost 0 bases, with 12 bases spanning the gap. This CDR3 has 15 amino acids. CDR3 sequence (DNA): TGCGCCAGCAGGCGGGCTTCCGATAGCAATCAGCCCCAGCATTTT. It is translated as CASRRASDSNQPQHF.

The chain joins TRBV19 to TRBJ1-5; the match to TRBD1 covers 7 bases. Germline V gives CDR1 LNHDA, CDR2 SQIVND (reference sequence). After removal of 3 bases from V and 4 bases from J, the junction contained 6 bases not matched to a gene. The CDR3 totals 15 residues. CDR3 loop: CASSIGTDLNQPQHF. The CDR3, as DNA: TGTGCCAGTAGTATTGGGACAGATCTTAATCAGCCCCAGCATTTT.

This sequence joins TRBV27 and TRBJ2-3; 13 positions agree with TRBD2. CDR3 length equals 16 residues. With V trimmed by 8 bases and J by 8 bases, 13 bases remained unmatched. CDR1 is MNHEY and CDR2 is SMNVEV in the germline V gene (reference sequence). CDR3 residues: CASEATSGGLHGTQYF. The CDR3 DNA reads as TGTGCCAGCGAAGCGACTAGCGGGGGGCTACACGGTACGCAGTATTTT.

V and J are TRBV11-2 and TRBJ2-5, with D perhaps TRBD1 (5 bases). This CDR3 has 15 amino acids. Germline lookup yields CDR1 SGHAT and CDR2 FQNNGV. Trimming removed 2 bases from V and 3 bases from J, with 13 bases in between. The CDR3 DNA follows: TGTGCCAGCAGCTTAAGTAGGACACCAAAAGAGACCCAGTACTTC. This codes for CASSLSRTPKETQYF.

The chain recombines TRBV19 with TRBJ1-1; no definite D call. Trimming removed 0 bases from V and 5 bases from J, with 16 bases in between. This CDR3 comprises 16 residues. Germline assignment: CDR1 LNHDA and CDR2 SQIVND (reference sequence). The CDR3 protein is CASSIDKRVTWTEAFF. The CDR3 bases are TGTGCCAGTAGTATAGATAAACGAGTGACATGGACTGAAGCTTTCTTT.

The chain recombines TRBV2 with TRBJ1-6; 7 bases are shared with TRBD1. The germline CDR1 and CDR2 sequences are SNHLY and FYNNEI. V gave up 6 bases and J gave up 4 bases; unmatched junction bases: 9. The CDR3 spans 16 residues. CDR3 nucleotides: TGTGCCAGCAGCCGCTGGGCAGGGGGTTATAATTCACCCCTCCACTTT. This codes for CASSRWAGGYNSPLHF.

This chain links TRBV7-8 with TRBJ1-5, with D possibly TRBD1 on 5 matching bases. The CDR3 is 12 amino acids. Between the trimmed V and J ends, which lost 7 bases and 5 bases, there was a span of 9 bases. Germline assignment: CDR1 SGHVS and CDR2 FQNEAQ. CDR3 DNA: TGTGCCAGCAACTTCAGGGATCAGCCCCAGCATTTT. Protein sequence: CASNFRDQPQHF.

This clone has a single count. CDR3 region: CASSEHHRENTEAFF. The CDR3 DNA reads TGTGCCAGCAGCGAGCATCACAGGGAGAACACTGAAGCTTTCTTT. The V and J genes are TRBV7-8 and TRBJ1-1, with D perhaps matching TRBD1 (6 bases). The germline V and J ends were trimmed by 5 bases and 1 base, with 14 bases remaining between them. The CDR3 runs 15 residues. Germline V CDR1 and CDR2: SGHVS, FQNEAQ.

J is TRBJ2-7 and V is TRBV27, with 8 bases identical to TRBD2. This CDR3 is 15 amino acids long. Germline assignment: CDR1 MNHEY and CDR2 SMNVEV (reference sequence). The ends lost 2 bases at V and 2 bases at J; junction bases unmatched: 5. CDR3 sequence (DNA): TGTGCCAGCAGTTTACGCCCCGGGGGGGCCTACGAGCAGTACTTC. Its protein is CASSLRPGGAYEQYF.

This clone was seen a handful of times. The J gene is TRBJ1-4, the V gene TRBV4-2; D is unresolved. The germline V and J ends were trimmed by 5 bases and 3 bases, with 16 bases remaining between them. Germline values: CDR1 LGHNA, CDR2 YNFKEQ. CDR3 size: 16 residues. The CDR3 sequence is CASSSEGAKSNEKLFF. The CDR3 DNA is TGTGCCAGCAGCAGCGAGGGTGCTAAGTCTAATGAAAAACTGTTTTTT.

The chain recombines TRBV24-1 with TRBJ1-3; D may be TRBD1 (6 bases). Germline CDR1 and CDR2: KGHDR and SFDVKD. CDR3 length: 19 amino acids. V was shortened by 5 bases and J by 3 bases, with 25 bases between the two germline ends. Here the CDR3 reads CATSAKQGKDSVGGNTIYF. CDR3 nucleotides: TGTGCCACCAGTGCTAAACAGGGTAAAGACTCCGTGGGTGGAAACACCATATATTTT.

The J gene is TRBJ1-6, the V gene TRBV5-6, with 7 bases aligning to TRBD1. Germline values: CDR1 SGHDT, CDR2 YYEEEE. The CDR3 covers 10 residues. CDR3 coding DNA: TGTGTAAGGGGGCGATCACCCCTCCACTTT. Protein product: CVRGRSPLHF. The variable domain in full, completed from reference TRBV5-6 and TRBJ1-6, reads DAGVTQSPTHLIKTRGQQVTLRCSPKSGHDTVSWYQQALGQGPQFIFQYYEEEERQRGNFPDRFSGHQFPNYSSELNVNALLLGDSALYLCVRGRSPLHFGNGTRLTVT.

CDR3 nucleotide sequence: TGTGCCATCAGTGAGTCAATAAACAGATACAATGAGCAGTTCTTC. Translated: CAISESINRYNEQFF. The gene calls are TRBV10-3 and TRBJ2-1; D is undetermined. Per the germline V gene, CDR1 is ENHRY and CDR2 is SYGVKD. The V gene lost 0 bases and the J gene lost 4 bases, with 10 bases spanning the gap. CDR3 length: 15 residues.

The V and J genes are TRBV7-2 and TRBJ1-4; D might be TRBD1 (6 bases). V lost 6 bases and J lost 5, with 13 bases in between. Per germline, CDR1 SGHTA and CDR2 FQGNSA. CDR3 length: 14 residues. CDR3 loop: CASSQTGANEKLFF. The CDR3 DNA reads as TGTGCCAGCAGTCAGACAGGAGCGAATGAAAAACTGTTTTTT.

The genes are TRBV19 and TRBJ1-3; D uncertain. The CDR3 has 15 residues. The germline V gene encodes CDR1 LNHDA and CDR2 SQIVND (reference sequence). The germline V and J ends were trimmed by 3 bases and 2 bases, with 11 bases remaining between them. CDR3 loop: CASSIGRGTGNTIYF. The CDR3 DNA reads as TGTGCCAGTAGTATCGGGCGGGGAACTGGAAACACCATATATTTT.